This T cell receptor (beta chain) derives from a study of cytomegalovirus exposure and HLA in healthy donors. PCR employed 60 Vbeta and 13 Jbeta primers. Profiled with immunoSEQ multiplex PCR; TCRdb holds only in-frame clones, not every one. Here the sample table reports some 180,000 clones. Worth noting for this clone: At the DNA level, this CDR3 is encoded by other sequences in the same sample as well.

Sequencing was carried out using PBMCs. The receptor's source is a man between 25 and 39 years old in good health and CMV-seronegative.

CDR3 region: CASSLSGQGSNQPQHF. The DNA for the CDR3 is TGTGCCAGCAGTTTATCGGGGCAGGGTAGCAATCAGCCCCAGCATTTT. The J gene is TRBJ1-5, the V gene TRBV27, with a tentative D call TRBD1 (5 bases). Trimming left V 0 bases short and J 0 bases short, with 9 bases between. The CDR3 loop spans 16 amino acids. Germline V gives CDR1 MNHEY, CDR2 SMNVEV (reference sequence).